This TCR beta chain was found in a study of blood T cell repertoires in COVID-19 (dated by TCRdb to the early 2020s). For context, the study as a whole: Samples covering the acute and convalescent phases of COVID-19 were provided by collaborators in the United States, Italy and Spain. Subjects who had been exposed to COVID-19, were actively infected with it, or had recovered from it provided the deeply sampled blood TCRbeta repertoires that made up the dataset. The repertoires were released in a freely available public database intended as a resource for research on the immune response to SARS-CoV-2. Where available, HLA class I and class II types were taken from metadata supplied by the sample provider and were not determined by assay-based typing. Sample metadata almost always included a de-identified subject ID, COVID-19 status, age in years and sex. The prospective study material was composed of cDNA or gDNA derived from T cells, B-cell-depleted T cells, or PBMCs. The samples were drawn from the first 160 participants of the ongoing ImmuneRACE study and from 950 to 1,500 subjects provided by 6 global collaborators.

TCRbeta CDR3 regions were amplified from genomic DNA by means of the immunoSEQ Assay, a bias-controlled multiplex PCR. On the authors' methods: Within the assay, amplification of reference gene primers was used to estimate how many nucleated cells each sample contained. To quantify the absolute abundance of each unique TCRbeta CDR3 rearrangement, sequence reads were collapsed and filtered. Productive Simpson clonality was computed per sample as the square root of Simpson's diversity index over productive rearrangements. TCRdb stores this immuneACCESS table with in-frame sequences only. Part of the clones is absent; in the studies checked, under half of the shortfall reflects unresolved V genes, and no reason is known for the rest. V and J calls plus clone size are reproduced from that table; the DNA served to infer D and trimming. The sample table lists some 260,000 clones, around 88% of them with a count of one. Of the sample, around 1.5% is held by the ten largest clones.

Measured from the cysteine to the phenylalanine, the CDR3 is 15 residues long. Just CDR3 DNA is preserved here, 45 bases in frame from base 1. The junction shows trimming of 6 bases on V and 0 bases on J, plus 12 bases between the germline ends. Sequences SNHLY (CDR1) and FYNNEI (CDR2) are obtained from the germline V gene. The collaborating institutions used their own protocols to collect whole blood in K2EDTA tubes. For TCRbeta analysis, collaborators shipped samples in one of three forms: frozen whole blood, isolated PBMCs, or DNA extracted from either of those sample types. Study-level results and caveats: How much clinical and demographic metadata was included differed by source and by participant, and the metadata was provided uncurated.

Regarding this clone: It has no known antigen specificity. No clone much larger than this one lies a single base away; base qualities are absent.

The source of this sequence is a man aged 80 or over with acute or convalescent COVID-19. Recombination joined TRBV2 with TRBJ1-5; no confident D gene assignment can be made. Sequencing was performed on peripheral blood. CDR3 sequence: CASSATDHSNQPQHF. The DNA is as follows: TGTGCCAGCAGCGCCACAGACCATAGCAATCAGCCCCAGCATTTT.